This TCR beta chain was recovered during a study of T-cell reconstitution after alpha-beta-depleted transplantation in children. Study-level points and caveats: The origin of high day-60 TCRbeta diversity in some patients lay in surviving recipient T cells and thymic progenitors. Reportedly, roughly two months post-transplant, alpha-beta T cells arose from several hundred expanded graft clones. At the one-year point after transplant, T-cell counts and TCRbeta diversity were found to come mostly from T cells that had been newly produced.

Unique molecular identifiers were used in preparing the TCRbeta library. TCRdb re-called the PCR reads with MiXCR, one entry per CDR3 protein. The data show some 840,000 distinct CDR3 sequences, 15% to 20% seen once. The V gene lost 2 bases and the J gene lost 1 base, with 12 bases spanning the gap. CDR1 is MGHRA and CDR2 is YSYEKL in the germline V gene. The CDR3 is 15 amino acids. Concerning this clonotype itself: What it binds is unknown.

The sequences come from PBMCs, mostly from graft donor cells, collected 360 days after TCRalphabeta/CD19-depleted stem cell transplant. The gene calls are TRBV4-1 and TRBJ2-7; perhaps TRBD1 as D (5 bases). The sequence was collected from a male patient aged 10 to 17 who had a stem cell transplant for acute lymphoblastic leukemia, so the T cells may come from the graft donor. CDR3 sequence reads: CASSQSWQGSYEQYF. CDR3 in DNA: TGCGCCAGCAGCCAATCTTGGCAGGGTTCCTACGAGCAGTACTTC.